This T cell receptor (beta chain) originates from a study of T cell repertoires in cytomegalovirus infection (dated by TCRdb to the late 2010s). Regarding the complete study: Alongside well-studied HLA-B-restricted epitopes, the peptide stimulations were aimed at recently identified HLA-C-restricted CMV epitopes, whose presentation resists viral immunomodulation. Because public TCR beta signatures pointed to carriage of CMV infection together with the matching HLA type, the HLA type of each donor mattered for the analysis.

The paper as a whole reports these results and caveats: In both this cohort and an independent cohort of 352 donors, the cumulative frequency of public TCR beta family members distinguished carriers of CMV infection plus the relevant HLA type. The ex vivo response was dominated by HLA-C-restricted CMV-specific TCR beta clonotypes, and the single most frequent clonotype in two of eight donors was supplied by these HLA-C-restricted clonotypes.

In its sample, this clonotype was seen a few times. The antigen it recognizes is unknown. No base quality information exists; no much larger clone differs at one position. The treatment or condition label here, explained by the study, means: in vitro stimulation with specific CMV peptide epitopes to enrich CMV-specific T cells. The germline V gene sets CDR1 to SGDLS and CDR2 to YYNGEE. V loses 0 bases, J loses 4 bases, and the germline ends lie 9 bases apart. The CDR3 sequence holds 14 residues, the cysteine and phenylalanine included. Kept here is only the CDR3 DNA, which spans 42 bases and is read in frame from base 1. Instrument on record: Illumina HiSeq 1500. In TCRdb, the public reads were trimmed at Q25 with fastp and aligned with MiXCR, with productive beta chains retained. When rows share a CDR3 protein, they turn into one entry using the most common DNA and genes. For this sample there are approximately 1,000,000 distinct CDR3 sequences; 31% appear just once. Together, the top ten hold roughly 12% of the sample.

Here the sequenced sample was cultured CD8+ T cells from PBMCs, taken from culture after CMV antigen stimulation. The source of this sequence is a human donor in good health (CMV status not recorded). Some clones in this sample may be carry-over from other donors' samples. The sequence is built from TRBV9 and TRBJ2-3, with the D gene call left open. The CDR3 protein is CASSVVAESDTQYF. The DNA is TGTGCCAGCAGCGTAGTAGCTGAATCAGATACGCAGTATTTT.